The 27 T cell receptor beta chains presented below share a single source sample, sequenced in a study of T-cell reconstitution after alpha-beta-depleted transplantation in children. Using unique molecular identifiers, the investigators prepared the TCRbeta library. Each CDR3 protein is one row after TCRdb ran MiXCR on the PCR reads. The table has around 76,000 distinct CDR3 sequences, 15% to 20% seen once; the top ten hold 51%. The material sequenced was PBMCs, mostly from graft donor cells, taken 360 days after TCRalphabeta/CD19-depleted stem cell transplant. The receptors come from a male patient under 10 years old who had a stem cell transplant for acute lymphoblastic leukemia, so the T cells may come from the graft donor.

This clonotype was counted many times. The chain carries TRBV7-9 and TRBJ1-5; the match to TRBD1 covers 7 bases. Unmatched junction bases numbered 3, after V lost 4 bases and J lost 0 bases. From germline, CDR1 is SEHNR and CDR2 FQNEAQ (reference sequence). There are 15 residues in the CDR3. The DNA for the CDR3 is TGTGCCAGCAGCTCACAGGGGCATAGCAATCAGCCCCAGCATTTT. Translating it yields CASSSQGHSNQPQHF. Full variable domain (remainder filled in from reference TRBV7-9 and TRBJ1-5): DTGVSQNPRHKITKRGQNVTFRCDPISEHNRLYWYRQTLGQGPEFLTYFQNEAQLEKSRLLSDRFSAERPKGSFSTLEIQRTEQGDSAMYLCASSSQGHSNQPQHFGDGTRLSIL.

Many counts were recorded for this clonotype. The CDR3 nucleotides read TGTGCCAGCAGCCAGGGACTAGCGGCTTTCTACGAGCAGTACTTC. It encodes CASSQGLAAFYEQYF. The chain has TRBV3-1 and TRBJ2-7; 11 nucleotides line up with TRBD2. The CDR3 has 15 amino acids. The V gene's germline CDR1 is LGHDT and CDR2 YNNKEL (reference sequence). Trimming removed 3 bases from V and 3 bases from J; junction bases left unmatched: 4.

The sample holds many counts of this clonotype. This chain links TRBV7-9 with TRBJ2-7; D is undetermined. Deletions cut 0 bases from V and 4 bases from J, with 4 bases between. The CDR3 has 12 amino acids. Germline V lookup: CDR1 SEHNR, CDR2 FQNEAQ (reference sequence). The DNA of the CDR3 is TGTGCCAGCAGCTTAGCGGCTTACGAGCAGTACTTC. Amino acids: CASSLAAYEQYF.

This chain connects TRBV11-2 to TRBJ2-2, with TRBD2 matching 8 bases. Germline V CDR1 and CDR2: SGHAT, FQNNGV. The ends lost 2 bases at V and 4 bases at J; junction bases unmatched: 6. CDR3 length equals 16 residues. The CDR3 region has the DNA TGTGCCAGCAGCTTAACGGGACTAGGTATCACCGGGGAGCTGTTTTTT. It translates to CASSLTGLGITGELFF.

The sample holds a few counts of this clonotype. The chain is built from TRBV29-1 and TRBJ1-1; D remains ambiguous. Trimming removed 8 bases from V and 0 bases from J, with 10 bases in between. In germline, CDR1 is SQVTM, CDR2 ANQGSEA. CDR3 length: 12 amino acids. The CDR3 spells CSNERVNTEAFF. DNA of the CDR3: TGCAGCAACGAGAGGGTGAACACTGAAGCTTTCTTT.

The J gene is TRBJ2-6, the V gene TRBV4-1; D unresolved. V dropped 0 bases and J dropped 2 bases, with 5 bases sitting between them. The CDR3 runs to 15 residues. Looked up from germline, CDR1 is MGHRA and CDR2 is YSYEKL. This CDR3 is CASSQDHPGANVLTF. The CDR3 region has the DNA TGCGCCAGCAGCCAAGATCACCCTGGGGCCAACGTCCTGACTTTC.

This clonotype was detected only a few times. The J gene is TRBJ2-5, the V gene TRBV2, with unresolved D. This CDR3 spans 13 amino acids. V was cut by 4 bases and J by 7 bases, with 13 bases left in between. Germline V gene lookup returns CDR1 SNHLY and CDR2 FYNNEI. CDR3 sequence reads: CASSAIQIATQYF. The CDR3 nucleotides read TGTGCCAGCAGTGCAATACAAATAGCGACCCAGTACTTC.

The chain is built from TRBV11-3 and TRBJ2-3, with 9 bases aligning to TRBD2. CDR3 length equals 17 residues. CDR1 and CDR2 (germline): SGHNT, YENEEA. The ends lost 0 bases at V and 0 bases at J; junction bases unmatched: 4. The chain's CDR3 is CASSLDPLAGSTDTQYF. CDR3 nucleotide sequence: TGTGCCAGCAGCTTAGATCCCCTAGCGGGAAGCACAGATACGCAGTATTTT. Full variable domain (rest looked up from reference TRBV11-3 and TRBJ2-3): EAGVVQSPRYKIIEKKQPVAFWCNPISGHNTLYWYLQNLGQGPELLIRYENEEAVDDSQLPKDRFSAERLKGVDSTLKIQPAELGDSAVYLCASSLDPLAGSTDTQYFGPGTRLTVL.

In this sample, this clonotype turned up a few times. The chain recombines TRBV25-1 with TRBJ2-6; 10 nucleotides agree with TRBD1. J was trimmed by 1 base and V by 4 bases; bases with no gene match: 7. Germline V gene lookup returns CDR1 MGHDK and CDR2 SYGVNS. This CDR3 has 18 residues. CDR3: CASSGWTGGRSGANVLTF. In DNA form, the CDR3 reads TGTGCCAGCAGTGGATGGACAGGGGGTAGGTCTGGGGCCAACGTCCTGACTTTC.

V usage is TRBV28 and J usage is TRBJ1-2; TRBD1 is a possible D gene (6 bases). The CDR3 totals 15 residues. V shed 3 bases and J shed 0 bases, with 11 bases lying between them. CDR1 is MDHEN and CDR2 is SYDVKM in the germline V gene. CDR3 bases: TGTGCCAGCAGTTTGTGGGGGCCCCCTAACTATGGCTACACCTTC. It codes for CASSLWGPPNYGYTF.

This clonotype was seen a handful of times. The rearrangement links TRBV12-3 or TRBV12-4 to TRBJ2-1; TRBD2 might be the D (5 bases). The CDR3 sequence is 13 residues long. V lost 7 bases, J lost 4 bases, and 11 bases lay in between. The CDR3 DNA reads as TGTGCCAGCACCCCGGGAAGGTACAATGAGCAGTTCTTC. It codes for CASTPGRYNEQFF.

The chain is built from TRBV6-5 and TRBJ2-1; D perhaps matches TRBD2 (7 bases). V shed 6 bases and J shed 5 bases, with 23 bases lying between them. Germline values: CDR1 MNHEY, CDR2 SVGAGI. This CDR3 is 17 amino acids long. CDR3 region: CASRPRGGGPRNNEQFF. For the CDR3, the DNA is TGTGCCAGCAGACCCCGAGGGGGAGGGCCGAGGAACAATGAGCAGTTCTTC.

The V gene is TRBV6-1, the J gene TRBJ2-7; a weak D match, TRBD1 (5 bases). Per germline, CDR1 MNHNS and CDR2 SASEGT. The CDR3 length is 14 residues. Trimming took 6 bases from V and 5 from J, leaving 17 bases between them. CDR3 amino acids: CASSPIRVRDEQYF. In DNA form, the CDR3 reads TGTGCCAGCAGCCCGATCAGGGTCCGGGACGAGCAGTACTTC.

This chain joins TRBV6-1 and TRBJ2-1, with TRBD2 matching over 13 bases. From germline, CDR1 is MNHNS and CDR2 SASEGT. The CDR3 has 16 residues. After removal of 4 bases from V and 7 bases from J, the junction contained 7 bases not matched to a gene. CDR3 residues: CASSGWTSGRQNEQFF. In DNA form, the CDR3 reads TGTGCCAGCAGTGGGTGGACTAGCGGGAGACAAAATGAGCAGTTCTTC.

V gene TRBV5-5 combines with J gene TRBJ1-1, with TRBD1 matching over 9 bases. J was trimmed by 6 bases and V by 6 bases; bases with no gene match: 15. This CDR3 is 16 amino acids long. Germline V CDR1 and CDR2: SGHKS, YYEKEE (reference sequence). The CDR3 bases are TGTGCCAGCAACCACAGGGGGCGGGAGAGGTACCCTGAAGCTTTCTTT. It is translated as CASNHRGRERYPEAFF. The variable domain in full, with the rest retrieved from reference TRBV5-5 and TRBJ1-1, is DAGVTQSPTHLIKTRGQQVTLRCSPISGHKSVSWYQQVLGQGPQFIFQYYEKEERGRGNFPDRFSARQFPNYSSELNVNALLLGDSALYLCASNHRGRERYPEAFFGQGTRLTVV.

The V call is TRBV4-1, the J call TRBJ1-2; possibly TRBD1 for D (6 bases). This CDR3 region has 14 residues. CDR1 MGHRA and CDR2 YSYEKL come from the germline V gene. Trimming took off 3 bases at V and 6 bases at J, with 14 bases between the two ends. The CDR3 is CASSQDTGYHGYTF. CDR3 nucleotide sequence: TGCGCCAGCAGCCAGGATACAGGGTACCATGGCTACACCTTC.

This clonotype was seen at least ten times. This chain links TRBV10-1 with TRBJ2-1, with 9 bases that match TRBD2. The length of the CDR3 is 15 residues. The V gene end was trimmed by 6 bases and the J gene end by 4 bases; junction bases not matched to a gene: 7. The germline CDR1 and CDR2 sequences are WNHNN and SYGVQD (reference sequence). CDR3 sequence reads: CASSTSGLAYNEQFF. CDR3 coding DNA: TGCGCCAGCAGCACATCGGGACTAGCTTACAATGAGCAGTTCTTC.

This sequence joins TRBV10-1 and TRBJ2-5, with TRBD1 matching over 10 bases. In germline, CDR1 is WNHNN, CDR2 SYGVQD (reference sequence). V was pared by 8 bases and J by 5 bases, with 5 bases of the junction left unmatched. The CDR3 spans 13 residues. As DNA, the CDR3 is TGCGCCAGCCAGCGGACAGGGGGGGAGACCCAGTACTTC. Amino acid sequence: CASQRTGGETQYF.

The table lists this clonotype with a count of one. Given a much more abundant clone one base away, this may be a read error. This chain joins TRBV12-3 or TRBV12-4 and TRBJ2-2, with D unresolved. The CDR3 loop spans 13 amino acids. CDR3 in DNA: TGTACCAGCAGTTTAATAAACACCGGGGAGCTGTTTTTT. Translating it yields CTSSLINTGELFF.

This sequence joins TRBV7-8 and TRBJ2-3; 12 nucleotides line up with TRBD2. The V gene end was trimmed by 5 bases and the J gene end by 2 bases; junction bases not matched to a gene: 17. Germline CDR1 and CDR2: SGHVS and FQNEAQ. This CDR3 is built from 20 residues. CDR3 amino acids: CASSLLKTSGSSRYTDTQYF. CDR3 nucleotide sequence: TGTGCCAGCAGCCTACTTAAGACTAGCGGGAGTTCTCGATACACAGATACGCAGTATTTT.

This clonotype was seen a few times. This sequence joins TRBV7-9 and TRBJ1-1; D unresolved. Between the trimmed V and J ends, which lost 2 bases and 10 bases, there was a span of 11 bases. Germline V gene data show CDR1 as SEHNR and CDR2 as FQNEAQ (reference sequence). This CDR3 contains 12 residues. The DNA of the CDR3 is TGTGCCAGCAGCTTAAGTAGGCTGGGAGCTTTCTTT. It codes for CASSLSRLGAFF.

This clonotype was observed at least ten times. The chain joins TRBV19 to TRBJ2-1, with 7 bases fitting TRBD2. The CDR3 is 16 residues long. CDR1 is LNHDA, CDR2 SQIVND, per germline (reference sequence). V was pared by 2 bases and J by 0 bases, with 4 bases of the junction left unmatched. Here the CDR3 DNA reads TGTGCCAGTAGTATAACGGGCGGGAGCTCCTACAATGAGCAGTTCTTC. Translated, it gives CASSITGGSSYNEQFF.

The V gene is TRBV12-3 or TRBV12-4, the J gene TRBJ2-5; 7 nucleotides match TRBD2. This CDR3 comprises 13 residues. Trimming at V came to 11 bases and at J to 4 bases, leaving 10 bases not matched to a gene. Here the CDR3 reads CASRASGRETQYF. The DNA of the CDR3 is TGTGCCTCCAGGGCTAGCGGCAGAGAGACCCAGTACTTC.

This clonotype appeared many times. The CDR3 reads CASSLGSWETQYF. The CDR3 nucleotides read TGCGCCAGCAGCTTGGGTTCATGGGAGACCCAGTACTTC. V is TRBV5-1 and J is TRBJ2-5, with D unclear. The CDR3 is 13 amino acids. The V gene's germline CDR1 is SGHRS and CDR2 YFSETQ. V was clipped by 0 bases and J by 5 bases, with 8 bases between them.

J is TRBJ2-1 and V is TRBV20-1; 13 bases line up with TRBD2. Germline V gene data show CDR1 as DFQATT and CDR2 as SNEGSKA (reference sequence). The CDR3 is made up of 14 amino acids. V shed 3 bases, J shed 10 bases, and the junction held 6 bases outside the gene matches. Here the CDR3 reads CSASQLAGGGEQFF. CDR3 DNA: TGCAGTGCTAGTCAACTAGCGGGAGGGGGAGAGCAGTTCTTC.

DNA of the CDR3: TGTGCCAGCAGTCCCCTGACAGGGGCCTCCTACGAGCAGTACTTC. This encodes CASSPLTGASYEQYF. V gene TRBV12-3 or TRBV12-4 combines with J gene TRBJ2-7, with TRBD1 identical over 8 bases. V dropped 5 bases and J dropped 0; count of bases not matched to a gene: 6. The CDR3 contains 15 residues.

This clonotype has more than one count but fewer than ten. The V and J genes are TRBV4-1 and TRBJ2-5, with 13 bases aligning to TRBD2. The CDR3 sequence is 17 residues long. V lost 5 bases and J lost 4; bases outside the gene matches: 10. The germline gives CDR1 MGHRA, CDR2 YSYEKL. CDR3 sequence (DNA): TGCGCCAGCAGCAAAGGACTAGCGGGAGTAGTAACAGAGACCCAGTACTTC. It yields the protein CASSKGLAGVVTETQYF.